The rows below give T cell receptor beta chains drawn from one sample of a study of CD8+ T cells in alopecia areata. Assay: immunoSEQ multiplex PCR; the TCRdb copy retains only in-frame clones and omits some. This table holds about 190,000 clones, 64% found once. The source was CD4+ T cells sorted from blood, collected at week 4, from a patient treated with tofacitinib. The origin of the receptors is a human donor with alopecia areata. Both conserved end residues are part of each CDR3. The D gene is left open where the match is weak. A row's size may be missing; if present it is once, few, many or a size class.

v_gene	j_gene	abundance	len	d_gene	CDR3nt	CDR3aa
TRBV27	TRBJ2-2	-	13	-	TGTGCCAGCAGCGGGACTGCCCCCGGGGAGCTGTTTTTT	CASSGTAPGELFF
TRBV29-1	TRBJ1-5	-	14	-	TGCAGCGTTGAAGAGGGGCAGGGCCAGGGGCCCCAGCATTTT	CSVEEGQGQGPQHF
TRBV12-2	TRBJ2-7	-	14	-	TGTGCAAGTCGCTCCTCGGGGGGATCCTACGAGCAGTACTTC	CASRSSGGSYEQYF
TRBV6-5	TRBJ1-1	-	14	-	TGTGCCAGCAGTTATGCCAGGGCGGACACTGAAGCTTTCTTT	CASSYARADTEAFF
TRBV7-2	TRBJ1-5	-	16	-	TGTGCCAGCAGCTTAGTTCTATTCAGGGGCGGTCAGCCCCAGCATTTT	CASSLVLFRGGQPQHF
TRBV2	TRBJ1-4	-	14	TRBD1	TGTGCCAGTTTTCGGGACAGCCTTAATGAAAAACTGTTTTTT	CASFRDSLNEKLFF
TRBV19	TRBJ1-5	once	15	-	TGTGCCAGTAGTATGAACCGGGACGGTAATAAGCCCCAGCATTTT	CASSMNRDGNKPQHF
TRBV30	TRBJ1-2	few	12	-	TGTGCCTGGAGTGTATCAGGGAATGGCTACACCTTC	CAWSVSGNGYTF
TRBV27	TRBJ1-2	-	16	TRBD1	TGTGCCAGCAGTTCTCCTCTACAGGGGTTGAACTATGGCTACACCTTC	CASSSPLQGLNYGYTF
TRBV20-1	TRBJ1-4	-	11	TRBD1	TGCAGTGCTAGAGATACCGAGGGACAGAGTTTT	CSARDTEGQSF
TRBV4-2	TRBJ1-2	few	13	-	TGTGCCAGCAGCCAAGATCTAATGGGCGGCTACACCTTC	CASSQDLMGGYTF
TRBV18	TRBJ1-4	-	16	-	TGTGCCAGCTCACTGGGCACACCGACGACTAATGAAAAACTGTTTTTT	CASSLGTPTTNEKLFF
TRBV7-2	TRBJ2-7	-	14	-	TGTGCCAGCAGCTTAGATCCAGCCTTTTACGAGCAGTACTTC	CASSLDPAFYEQYF
TRBV15	TRBJ2-3	-	15	TRBD2	TGTGCCACCAGCATACTAGCGGGGGTTACAGATACGCAGTATTTT	CATSILAGVTDTQYF
TRBV6-5	TRBJ1-2	-	16	-	TGTGCCAGCAGTTACTCAGGAGGGGGAGCTAACTATGGTTACACCTTC	CASSYSGGGANYGYTF
TRBV4-1	TRBJ2-1	-	17	-	TGCGCCAGCAGCCACCCTGGGACGGCAGGGGCCTACAATGAGCAGTTCTTC	CASSHPGTAGAYNEQFF
TRBV11-1	TRBJ2-5	-	16	TRBD1	TGTGCCAGCAGCTTAAGGGACAGCATAACCCAAGAGACCCAGTACTTC	CASSLRDSITQETQYF
TRBV5-6	TRBJ2-3	-	13	-	TGTGCCAGCAGCTTCGGGAGCACAGATACGCAGTATTTT	CASSFGSTDTQYF
TRBV4-1	TRBJ1-4	few	15	-	TGCGCCAGCAGCCAAGCACCGACAGGAGGGACAAAACTGTTTTTT	CASSQAPTGGTKLFF
TRBV6-5	TRBJ2-1	-	15	TRBD2	TGTGCCAGCAGAGCCGGGAGGGGCTCCTACAATGAGCAGTTCTTC	CASRAGRGSYNEQFF
TRBV6-5	TRBJ1-2	-	12	-	TGTGCCAGCAGTACATCCTACTATGGCTACACCTTC	CASSTSYYGYTF
TRBV7-2	TRBJ1-1	-	13	TRBD1	TGTGCCACCTCCAGGGGGGGTAACACTGAAGCTTTCTTT	CATSRGGNTEAFF
TRBV29-1	TRBJ2-3	-	14	TRBD1	TGCAGCGTTGAACGGGACAGGGGATCGCATACGCAGTATTTT	CSVERDRGSHTQYF
TRBV9	TRBJ1-1	-	13	-	TGTGCCAGCAGCGCCCGTCCAAACACTGAAGCTTTCTTT	CASSARPNTEAFF
TRBV7-8	TRBJ1-2	once	14	TRBD1	TGTGCCAGCAGCTCAACAGGGGGGCAACGTGGCTACACCTTC	CASSSTGGQRGYTF
TRBV7-9	TRBJ2-3	-	15	TRBD2	TGTGCCAGCAATCCTAGCGGGGGCTTGGCAGATACGCAGTATTTT	CASNPSGGLADTQYF
TRBV29-1	TRBJ2-3	-	13	TRBD2	TGCAGCGTCGATCCGGGACTAGCTCTCACGCAGTATTTT	CSVDPGLALTQYF
TRBV2	TRBJ2-2	-	15	-	TGTGCCAGCAGGGCCGGGCCTGTACGTAGCGGGGAGCTGTTTTTT	CASRAGPVRSGELFF
TRBV4-1	TRBJ2-4	-	16	TRBD2	TGCGCCAGCAGCCAAGGTGGGAGGGGTGCCAAAAACATTCAGTACTTC	CASSQGGRGAKNIQYF
TRBV7-2	TRBJ2-3	few	15	TRBD2	TGTGCCAGCACCCCGACTAGCGGGGTCGAGGGTACGCAGTATTTT	CASTPTSGVEGTQYF
TRBV5-6	TRBJ1-6	few	16	-	TGTGCCAGCAGCTTGGCAGGATGGCAGACTGGCTCACCCCTCCACTTT	CASSLAGWQTGSPLHF
TRBV7-2	TRBJ1-2	-	14	TRBD1	TGTGCCAGCAGCCCACGACAGGGGCCCTATGGCTACACCTTC	CASSPRQGPYGYTF
TRBV7-2	TRBJ1-2	-	14	-	TGTGCCAGCAGCCTAAGTGCCGGAGGGGGTGGCTACACCTTC	CASSLSAGGGGYTF
TRBV7-2	TRBJ1-6	-	15	-	TGTGCCAGCAGCTTAGACAGACCGGAGAATTCACCCCTCCACTTT	CASSLDRPENSPLHF
TRBV11-1	TRBJ1-2	-	14	-	TGTGCCAGCAGCTTAGTTGGACAGTCCTATGGCTACACCTTC	CASSLVGQSYGYTF
TRBV30	TRBJ1-2	once	13	TRBD1	TGTGCCTGGAGCGACAGGGCCAACTATGGCTACACCTTC	CAWSDRANYGYTF
TRBV5-1	TRBJ2-5	-	13	TRBD1	TGCGCCAGCAGCTTTGCAGGGGGTGAGACCCAGTACTTC	CASSFAGGETQYF
TRBV2	TRBJ1-5	-	15	TRBD1	TGTGCCAGCAGCTCCGGACAGGGTACAGGGCAGCCCCAGCATTTT	CASSSGQGTGQPQHF
TRBV7-2	TRBJ2-3	-	16	TRBD2	TGTGCCAGCAGCCTAGCGGGGGGACCAGGCACAGATACGCAGTATTTT	CASSLAGGPGTDTQYF
TRBV19	TRBJ1-2	-	14	-	TGTGCCAGTAGTATCGGACAGCCAAGCTATGGCTACACCTTC	CASSIGQPSYGYTF
TRBV29-1	TRBJ2-7	-	11	-	TGCAGCGTTGGCCGCAGTTACGAGCAGTACTTC	CSVGRSYEQYF
TRBV7-9	TRBJ1-2	-	13	-	TGTGCCATCCCTCCGGGGAATGACTATGGCTACACCTTC	CAIPPGNDYGYTF